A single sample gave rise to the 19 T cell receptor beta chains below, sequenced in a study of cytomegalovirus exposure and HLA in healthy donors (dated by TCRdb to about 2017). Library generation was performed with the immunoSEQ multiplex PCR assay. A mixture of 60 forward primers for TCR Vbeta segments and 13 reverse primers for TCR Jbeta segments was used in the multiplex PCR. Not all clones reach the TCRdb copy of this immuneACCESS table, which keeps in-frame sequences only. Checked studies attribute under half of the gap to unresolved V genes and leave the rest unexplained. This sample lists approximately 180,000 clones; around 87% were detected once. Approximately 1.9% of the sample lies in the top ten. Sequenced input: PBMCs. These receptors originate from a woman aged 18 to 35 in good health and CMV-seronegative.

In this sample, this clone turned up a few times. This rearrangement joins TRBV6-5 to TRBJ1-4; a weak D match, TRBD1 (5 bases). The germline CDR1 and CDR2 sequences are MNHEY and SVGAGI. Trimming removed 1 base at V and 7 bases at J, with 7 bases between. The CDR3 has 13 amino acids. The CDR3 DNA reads TGTGCCAGCAGTTACTGGCAGGGTGAAAAACTGTTTTTT. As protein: CASSYWQGEKLFF.

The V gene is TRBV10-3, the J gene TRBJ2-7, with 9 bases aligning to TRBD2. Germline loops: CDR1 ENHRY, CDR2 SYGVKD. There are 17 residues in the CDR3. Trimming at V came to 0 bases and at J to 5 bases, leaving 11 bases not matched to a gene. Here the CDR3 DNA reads TGTGCCATCAGTGAGTCGACGGGGAGCGGGAGGCCCCACGAGCAGTACTTC. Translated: CAISESTGSGRPHEQYF.

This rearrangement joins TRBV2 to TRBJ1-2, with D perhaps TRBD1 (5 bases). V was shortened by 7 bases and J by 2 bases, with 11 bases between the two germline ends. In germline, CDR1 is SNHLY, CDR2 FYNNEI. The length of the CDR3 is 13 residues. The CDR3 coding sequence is TGTGCCAGCACTTATGACAGAAACTATGGCTACACCTTC. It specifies CASTYDRNYGYTF.

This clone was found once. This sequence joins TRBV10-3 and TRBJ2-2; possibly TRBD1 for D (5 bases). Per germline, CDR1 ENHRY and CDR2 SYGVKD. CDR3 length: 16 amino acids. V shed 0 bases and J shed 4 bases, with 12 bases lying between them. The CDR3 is CAISESKGQGTGELFF. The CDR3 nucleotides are TGTGCCATCAGTGAGTCGAAAGGGCAGGGCACCGGGGAGCTGTTTTTT.

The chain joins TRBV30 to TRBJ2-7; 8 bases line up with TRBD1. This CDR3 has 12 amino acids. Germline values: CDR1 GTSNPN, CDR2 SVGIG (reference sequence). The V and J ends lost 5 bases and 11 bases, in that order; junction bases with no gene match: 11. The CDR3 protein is CAWGGQVKQKYF. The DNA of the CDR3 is TGTGCCTGGGGGGGACAGGTGAAACAGAAGTACTTC.

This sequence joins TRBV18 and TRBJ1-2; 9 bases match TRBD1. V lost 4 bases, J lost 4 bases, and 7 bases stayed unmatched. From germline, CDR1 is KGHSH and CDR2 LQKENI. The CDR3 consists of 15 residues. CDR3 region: CASSQGQGESYGYTF. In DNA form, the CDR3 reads TGTGCCAGCTCACAGGGACAGGGCGAATCCTATGGCTACACCTTC.

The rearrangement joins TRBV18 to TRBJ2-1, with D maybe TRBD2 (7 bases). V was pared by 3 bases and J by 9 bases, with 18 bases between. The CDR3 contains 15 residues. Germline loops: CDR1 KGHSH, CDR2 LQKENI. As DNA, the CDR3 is TGTGCCAGCTCACCGTGGGGGGGGCCGAGAGGTGAGCAGTTCTTC. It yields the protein CASSPWGGPRGEQFF.

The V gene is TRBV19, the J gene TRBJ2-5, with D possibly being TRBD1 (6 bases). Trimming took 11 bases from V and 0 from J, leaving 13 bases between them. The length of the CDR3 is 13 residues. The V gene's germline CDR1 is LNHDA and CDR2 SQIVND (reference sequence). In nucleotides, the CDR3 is TGTGCCGTCCGGGACACGTACCAAGAGACCCAGTACTTC. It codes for CAVRDTYQETQYF.

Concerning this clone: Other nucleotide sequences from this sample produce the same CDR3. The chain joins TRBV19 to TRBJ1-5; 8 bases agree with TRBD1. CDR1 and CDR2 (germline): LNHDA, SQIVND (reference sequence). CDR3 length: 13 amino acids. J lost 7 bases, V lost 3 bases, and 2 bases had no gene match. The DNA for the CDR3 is TGTGCCAGTAGTATTCAGGGGGCCCAGCCCCAGCATTTT. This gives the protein CASSIQGAQPQHF.

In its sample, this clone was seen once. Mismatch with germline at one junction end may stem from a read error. Here the CDR3 reads CSSSPRPGPEAFF. The CDR3 DNA is TGTTCCAGCAGCCCACGCCCTGGCCCTGAAGCTTTCTTT. This rearrangement joins TRBV7-9 to TRBJ1-1; no reliable D call. Germline CDR1 is SEHNR and CDR2 is FQNEAQ (reference sequence). This CDR3 spans 13 amino acids.

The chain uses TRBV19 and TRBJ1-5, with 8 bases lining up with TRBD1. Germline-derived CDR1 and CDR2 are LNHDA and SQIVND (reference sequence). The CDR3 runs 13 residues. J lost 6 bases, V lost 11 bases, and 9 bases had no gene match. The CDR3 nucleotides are TGTGCCGGGTCGACAGGGGACGGTCAGCCCCAGCATTTT. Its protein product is CAGSTGDGQPQHF.

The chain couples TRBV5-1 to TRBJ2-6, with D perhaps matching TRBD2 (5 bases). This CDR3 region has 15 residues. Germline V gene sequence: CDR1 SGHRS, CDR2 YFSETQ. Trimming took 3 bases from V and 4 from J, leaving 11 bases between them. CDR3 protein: CASSWGDGGANVLTF. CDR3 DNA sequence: TGCGCCAGCAGCTGGGGAGATGGGGGGGCCAACGTCCTGACTTTC.

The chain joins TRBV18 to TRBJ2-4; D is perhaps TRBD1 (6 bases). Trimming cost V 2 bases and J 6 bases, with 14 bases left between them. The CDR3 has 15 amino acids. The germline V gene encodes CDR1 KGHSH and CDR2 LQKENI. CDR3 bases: TGTGCCAGCTCACCAAGGGACACCCCGGGAAACATTCAGTACTTC. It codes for CASSPRDTPGNIQYF.

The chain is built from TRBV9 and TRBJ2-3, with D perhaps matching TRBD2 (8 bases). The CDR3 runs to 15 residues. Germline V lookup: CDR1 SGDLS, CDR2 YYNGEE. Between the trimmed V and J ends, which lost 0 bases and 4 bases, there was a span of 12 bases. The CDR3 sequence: CASSVAGGLADTQYF. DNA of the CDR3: TGTGCCAGCAGCGTAGCAGGGGGACTAGCAGATACGCAGTATTTT.

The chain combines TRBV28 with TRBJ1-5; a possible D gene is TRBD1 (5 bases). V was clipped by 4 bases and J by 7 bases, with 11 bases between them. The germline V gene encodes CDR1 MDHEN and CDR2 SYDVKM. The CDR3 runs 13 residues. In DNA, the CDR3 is TGTGCCAGCAGTTGGGGCTCCCACCAGCCCCAGCATTTT. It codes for CASSWGSHQPQHF.

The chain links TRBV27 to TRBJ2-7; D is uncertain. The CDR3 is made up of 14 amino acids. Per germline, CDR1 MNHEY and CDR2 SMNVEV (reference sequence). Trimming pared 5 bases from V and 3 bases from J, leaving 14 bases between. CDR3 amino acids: CASSEVGSLYEQYF. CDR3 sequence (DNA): TGTGCCAGCAGTGAGGTTGGCTCACTCTACGAGCAGTACTTC.

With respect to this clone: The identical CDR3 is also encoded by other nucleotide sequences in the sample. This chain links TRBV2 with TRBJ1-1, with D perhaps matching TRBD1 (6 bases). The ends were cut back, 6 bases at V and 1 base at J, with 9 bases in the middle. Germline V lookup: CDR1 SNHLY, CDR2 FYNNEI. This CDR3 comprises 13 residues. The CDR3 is CASSEQGNTEAFF. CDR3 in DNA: TGTGCCAGCAGCGAACAGGGGAACACTGAAGCTTTCTTT.

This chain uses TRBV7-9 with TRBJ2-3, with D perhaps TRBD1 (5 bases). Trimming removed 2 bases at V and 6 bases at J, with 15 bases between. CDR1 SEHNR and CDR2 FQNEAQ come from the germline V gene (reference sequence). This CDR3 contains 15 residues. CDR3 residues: CASSLTQRGTDTQYF. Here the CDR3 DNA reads TGTGCCAGCAGCTTAACGCAAAGGGGAACGGATACGCAGTATTTT.

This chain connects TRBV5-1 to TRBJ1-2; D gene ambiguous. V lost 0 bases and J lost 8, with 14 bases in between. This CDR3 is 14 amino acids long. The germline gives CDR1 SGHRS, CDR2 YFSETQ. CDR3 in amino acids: CASSLGAGSGGYTF. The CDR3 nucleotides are TGCGCCAGCAGCTTGGGTGCCGGGTCTGGCGGCTACACCTTC.